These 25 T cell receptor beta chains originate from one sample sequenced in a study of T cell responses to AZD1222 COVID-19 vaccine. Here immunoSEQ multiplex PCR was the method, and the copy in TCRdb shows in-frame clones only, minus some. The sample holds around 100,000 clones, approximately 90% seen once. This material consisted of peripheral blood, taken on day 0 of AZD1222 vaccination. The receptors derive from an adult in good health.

CDR3 sequence: CASSSAIGQRGREKLFF. For the CDR3, the DNA is TGTGCCAGCAGCTCGGCTATTGGACAGCGAGGGCGGGAAAAACTGTTTTTT. V usage is TRBV7-9 and J usage is TRBJ1-4, with D tentatively TRBD1 (6 bases). This CDR3 comprises 17 residues. Trimming took 4 bases from V and 8 from J, leaving 23 bases between them. Per germline, CDR1 SEHNR and CDR2 FQNEAQ (reference sequence).

CDR3 amino acids: CASSRTLAGVPYEQYF. The CDR3 DNA sequence: TGTGCCAGCAGCCGAACGTTAGCGGGAGTCCCCTACGAGCAGTACTTC. The chain couples TRBV4-2 to TRBJ2-7; 9 bases are a match to TRBD2. V shed 4 bases, J shed 2 bases, and the junction held 9 bases outside the gene matches. Germline V lookup: CDR1 LGHNA, CDR2 YNFKEQ. The CDR3 is 16 residues long.

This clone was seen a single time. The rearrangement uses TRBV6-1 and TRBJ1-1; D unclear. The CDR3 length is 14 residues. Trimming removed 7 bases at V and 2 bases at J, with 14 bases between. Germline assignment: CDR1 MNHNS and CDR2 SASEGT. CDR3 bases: TGTGCCAGCACCCCTAGGGCCACCAACACTGAAGCTTTCTTT. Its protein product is CASTPRATNTEAFF.

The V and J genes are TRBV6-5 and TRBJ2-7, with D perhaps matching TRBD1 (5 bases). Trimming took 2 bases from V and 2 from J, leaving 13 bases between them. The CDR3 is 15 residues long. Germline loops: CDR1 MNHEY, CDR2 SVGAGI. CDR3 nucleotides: TGTGCCAGCAGTTACGGCCCAGGGAACCCCTACGAGCAGTACTTC. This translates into CASSYGPGNPYEQYF.

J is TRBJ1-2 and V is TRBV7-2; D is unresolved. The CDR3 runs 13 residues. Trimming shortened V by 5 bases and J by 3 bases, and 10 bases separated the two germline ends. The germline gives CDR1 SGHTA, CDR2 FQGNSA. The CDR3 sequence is CASSPYGDYGYTF. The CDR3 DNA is TGTGCCAGCAGCCCCTACGGGGACTATGGCTACACCTTC. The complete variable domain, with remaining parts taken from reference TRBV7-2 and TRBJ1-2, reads GAGVSQSPSNKVTEKGKDVELRCDPISGHTALYWYRQSLGQGLEFLIYFQGNSAPDKSGLPSDRFSAERTGGSVSTLTIQRTQQEDSAVYLCASSPYGDYGYTFGSGTRLTVV.

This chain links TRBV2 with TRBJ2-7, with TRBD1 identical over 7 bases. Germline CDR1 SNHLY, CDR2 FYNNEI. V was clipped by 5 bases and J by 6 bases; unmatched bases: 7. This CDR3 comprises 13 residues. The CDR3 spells CASSRTGTGEQYF. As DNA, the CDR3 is TGTGCCAGCAGTCGGACAGGAACGGGCGAGCAGTACTTC.

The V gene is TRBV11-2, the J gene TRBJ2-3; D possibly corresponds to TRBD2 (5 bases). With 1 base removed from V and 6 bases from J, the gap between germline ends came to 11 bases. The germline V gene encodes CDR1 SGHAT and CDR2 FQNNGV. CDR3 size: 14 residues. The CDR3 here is CASSLGTPGDTQYF. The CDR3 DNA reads TGTGCCAGCAGCTTAGGGACTCCGGGTGATACGCAGTATTTT. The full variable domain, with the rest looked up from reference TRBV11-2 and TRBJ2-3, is EAGVAQSPRYKIIEKRQSVAFWCNPISGHATLYWYQQILGQGPKLLIQFQNNGVVDDSQLPKDRFSAERLKGVDSTLKIQPAKLEDSAVYLCASSLGTPGDTQYFGPGTRLTVL.

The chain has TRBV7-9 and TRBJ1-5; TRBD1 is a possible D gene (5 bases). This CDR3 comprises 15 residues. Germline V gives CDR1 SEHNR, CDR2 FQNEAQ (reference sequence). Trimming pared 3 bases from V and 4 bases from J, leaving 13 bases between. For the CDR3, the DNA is TGTGCCAGCAGCTTCACGGGGCCCTCTAATCAGCCCCAGCATTTT. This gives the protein CASSFTGPSNQPQHF.

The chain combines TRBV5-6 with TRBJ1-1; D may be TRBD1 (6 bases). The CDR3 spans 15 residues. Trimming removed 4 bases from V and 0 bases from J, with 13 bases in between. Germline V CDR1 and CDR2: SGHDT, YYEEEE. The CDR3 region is CASSPDRGLNTEAFF. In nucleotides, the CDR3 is TGTGCCAGCAGCCCGGACAGAGGACTGAACACTGAAGCTTTCTTT.

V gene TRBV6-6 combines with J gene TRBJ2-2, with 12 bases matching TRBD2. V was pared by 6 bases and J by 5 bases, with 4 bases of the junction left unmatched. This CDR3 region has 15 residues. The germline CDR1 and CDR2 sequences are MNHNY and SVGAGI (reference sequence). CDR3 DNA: TGTGCCAGCAGGACTAGCGGGAGTGTAACCGGGGAGCTGTTTTTT. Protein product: CASRTSGSVTGELFF.

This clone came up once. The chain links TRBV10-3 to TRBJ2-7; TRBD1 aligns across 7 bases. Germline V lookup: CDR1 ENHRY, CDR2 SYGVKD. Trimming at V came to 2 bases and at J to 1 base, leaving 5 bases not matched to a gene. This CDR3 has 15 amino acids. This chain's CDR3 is CAISEGDRKSYEQYF. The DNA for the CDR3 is TGTGCCATCAGTGAGGGGGACAGAAAGTCCTACGAGCAGTACTTC.

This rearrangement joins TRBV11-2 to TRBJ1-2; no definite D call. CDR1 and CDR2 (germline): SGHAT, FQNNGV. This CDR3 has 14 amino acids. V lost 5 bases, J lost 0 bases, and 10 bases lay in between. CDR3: CASSPVKANYGYTF. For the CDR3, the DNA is TGTGCCAGCAGCCCTGTGAAGGCTAACTATGGCTACACCTTC.

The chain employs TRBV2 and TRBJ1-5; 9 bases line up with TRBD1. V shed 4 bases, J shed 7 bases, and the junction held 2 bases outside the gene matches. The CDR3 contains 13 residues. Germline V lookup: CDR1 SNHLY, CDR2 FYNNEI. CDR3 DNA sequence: TGTGCCAGCAGTGGACAGGGGGTCCAGCCCCAGCATTTT. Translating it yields CASSGQGVQPQHF.

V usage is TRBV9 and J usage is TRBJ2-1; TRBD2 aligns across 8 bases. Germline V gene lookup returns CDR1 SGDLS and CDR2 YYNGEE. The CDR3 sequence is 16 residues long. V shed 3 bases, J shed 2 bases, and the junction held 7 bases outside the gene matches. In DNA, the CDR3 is TGTGCCAGCAGCGCGCCTAGCGGGCAAACCTACAATGAGCAGTTCTTC. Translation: CASSAPSGQTYNEQFF.

Here the CDR3 DNA reads TGTGCCAGCAGCTTAGCCGAGGACAGGGTGGTTGGCTACACCTTC. Translating it yields CASSLAEDRVVGYTF. This sequence joins TRBV11-2 and TRBJ1-2; the match to TRBD1 covers 8 bases. The length of the CDR3 is 15 residues. Germline V gene sequence: CDR1 SGHAT, CDR2 FQNNGV. J lost 7 bases, V lost 1 base, and 8 bases had no gene match.

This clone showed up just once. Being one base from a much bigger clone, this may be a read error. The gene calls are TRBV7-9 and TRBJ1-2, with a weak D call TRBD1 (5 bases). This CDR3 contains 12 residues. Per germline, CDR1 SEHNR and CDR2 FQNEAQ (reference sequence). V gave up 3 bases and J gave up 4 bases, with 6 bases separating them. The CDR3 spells CASSFGGYGYTF. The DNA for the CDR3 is TGTGCCAGCAGCTTCGGGGGCTATGGCTACACCTTC.

CDR3 amino acids: CASSYAEKLFF. Here the CDR3 DNA reads TGTGCCAGCAGCTATGCTGAAAAACTGTTTTTT. This chain uses TRBV13 with TRBJ1-4; the D is unclear. Trimming removed 4 bases at V and 7 bases at J, with 4 bases between. The V gene's germline CDR1 is PRHDT and CDR2 FYEKMQ (reference sequence). The CDR3 loop spans 11 amino acids.

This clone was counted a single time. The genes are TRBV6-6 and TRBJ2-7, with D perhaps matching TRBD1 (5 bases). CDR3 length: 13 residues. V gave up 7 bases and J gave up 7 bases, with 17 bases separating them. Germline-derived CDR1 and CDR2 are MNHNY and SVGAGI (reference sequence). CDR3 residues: CASKISQGEEQYF. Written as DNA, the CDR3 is TGTGCCAGCAAAATTTCCCAGGGTGAGGAGCAGTACTTC.

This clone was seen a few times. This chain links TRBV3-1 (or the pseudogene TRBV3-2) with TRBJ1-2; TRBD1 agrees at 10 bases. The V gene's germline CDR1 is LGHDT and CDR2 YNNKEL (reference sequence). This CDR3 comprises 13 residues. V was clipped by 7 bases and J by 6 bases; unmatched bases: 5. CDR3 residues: CASTSTGGDGYTF. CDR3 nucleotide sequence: TGTGCCAGCACCTCGACAGGGGGCGATGGCTACACCTTC.

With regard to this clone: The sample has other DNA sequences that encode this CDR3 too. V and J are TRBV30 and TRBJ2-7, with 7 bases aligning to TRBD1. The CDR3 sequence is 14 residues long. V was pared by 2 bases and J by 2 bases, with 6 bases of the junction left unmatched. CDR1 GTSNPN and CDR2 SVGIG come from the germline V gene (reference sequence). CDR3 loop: CAWSPGTATYEQYF. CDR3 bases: TGTGCCTGGAGTCCCGGGACAGCAACCTACGAGCAGTACTTC.

The CDR3 DNA reads as TGCAGCGTTGACTTCGGCTACAATGAGCAGTTCTTC. Residues: CSVDFGYNEQFF. The chain employs TRBV29-1 and TRBJ2-1; D is unresolved. Germline CDR1 SQVTM, CDR2 ANQGSEA. Trimming took 3 bases from V and 3 from J, leaving 6 bases between them. The CDR3 has 12 residues.

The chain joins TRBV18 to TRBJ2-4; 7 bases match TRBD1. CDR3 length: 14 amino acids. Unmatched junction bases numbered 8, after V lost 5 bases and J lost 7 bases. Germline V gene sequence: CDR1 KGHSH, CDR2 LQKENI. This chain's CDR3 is CASSFRDRPNIQYF. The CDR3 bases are TGTGCCAGCTCATTCCGGGACAGACCTAACATTCAGTACTTC.

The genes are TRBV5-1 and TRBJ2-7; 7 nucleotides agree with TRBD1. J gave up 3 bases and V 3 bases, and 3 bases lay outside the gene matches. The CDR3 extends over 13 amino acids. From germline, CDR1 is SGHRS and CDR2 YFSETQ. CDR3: CASSSTGNYEQYF. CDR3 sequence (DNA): TGCGCCAGCAGCTCGACAGGGAACTACGAGCAGTACTTC.

The CDR3: CAITQGEDGYTF. The CDR3 DNA follows: TGTGCCATTACACAGGGAGAGGATGGCTACACCTTC. This chain joins TRBV10-3 and TRBJ1-2, with TRBD1 as a possible D gene (6 bases). This CDR3 contains 12 residues. V lost 9 bases and J 6 bases, leaving 14 bases between the germline ends. The V gene's germline CDR1 is ENHRY and CDR2 SYGVKD.

The CDR3 DNA is TGTGCCAGCAACTATGGCACAGATACGCAGTATTTT. Its translation: CASNYGTDTQYF. V and J are TRBV12-3 or TRBV12-4 and TRBJ2-3; unclear D gene. The CDR3 is made up of 12 amino acids. The ends were cut back, 7 bases at V and 1 base at J, with 6 bases in the middle.